A selection of T cell receptor beta chains follows, all from one sample in a study of blood T cell repertoires in COVID-19. Produced via immunoSEQ multiplex PCR; TCRdb's table is partial and in-frame only. The sample yields more than 300,000 clones, about nine tenths seen once. Sequencing input: peripheral blood. These receptors were collected from a woman aged 45-65 years with COVID-19, enrolled during active disease. Both conserved end residues are part of each CDR3. The order of the fields is V gene, D gene, J gene, clone size, CDR3 protein, CDR3 DNA. D genes are given only for firm matches. Expanded clones are given a class, and other clones once, few, many or no size at all.

TRBV6-5	TRBD2	TRBJ2-7	.	CASRYGLAGEGYEQYF	TGTGCCAGCAGATACGGACTAGCGGGAGAGGGCTACGAGCAGTACTTC
TRBV19	.	TRBJ1-1	once	CASSIGPGDEAFF	TGTGCCAGTAGTATCGGGCCAGGGGATGAAGCTTTCTTT
TRBV9	TRBD2	TRBJ2-1	.	CASSPRAGADNEQFF	TGTGCCAGCAGCCCCCGAGCGGGAGCCGACAATGAGCAGTTCTTC
TRBV30	.	TRBJ1-2	.	CAWRALGGIYGYTF	TGTGCCTGGAGGGCCCTCGGGGGGATCTATGGCTACACCTTC
TRBV7-2	.	TRBJ2-1	.	CASSFSGSSYNEQFF	TGTGCCAGCAGCTTTAGCGGTAGCTCCTACAATGAGCAGTTCTTC
TRBV30	.	TRBJ2-7	few	CAWSTAPGAGEQYF	TGTGCCTGGAGTACCGCGCCAGGCGCGGGCGAGCAGTACTTC
TRBV19	TRBD2	TRBJ2-5	.	CASGLAGDTETQYF	TGTGCCAGTGGACTAGCGGGAGACACAGAGACCCAGTACTTC
TRBV11-3	TRBD2	TRBJ2-7	.	CASSLVWTSGRAFGYEQYF	TGTGCCAGCAGCTTAGTGTGGACTAGCGGGAGGGCCTTTGGGTACGAGCAGTACTTC
TRBV5-1	TRBD1	TRBJ2-1	.	CASSSDRGGEQFF	TGCGCCAGCAGCTCGGACAGGGGGGGTGAGCAGTTCTTC
TRBV30	TRBD2	TRBJ2-5	.	CAWSGGRELGKTQYF	TGTGCCTGGAGTGGGGGGAGGGAGCTCGGAAAGACCCAGTACTTC
TRBV12-5	.	TRBJ2-1	.	CASGSMIFNSNEQFF	TGTGCTAGTGGTTCGATGATTTTCAACAGCAATGAGCAGTTCTTC
TRBV15	.	TRBJ1-4	.	CATSRDYPGRGEKLFF	TGTGCCACCAGCAGAGATTATCCGGGGAGAGGCGAAAAACTGTTTTTT
TRBV19	.	TRBJ1-2	.	CASSLGLEGYTF	TGTGCCAGTAGTCTCGGACTGGAGGGCTACACCTTC
TRBV2	.	TRBJ2-5	.	CASLDGGRFVQETQYF	TGTGCCAGCCTCGACGGGGGGCGCTTCGTCCAAGAGACCCAGTACTTC
TRBV6-2/TRBV6-3	.	TRBJ1-1	.	CASSYISLNTEAFF	TGTGCCAGCAGTTACATTAGTTTGAACACTGAAGCTTTCTTT
TRBV18	.	TRBJ1-3	.	CASSPGPVAGGNTIYF	TGTGCCAGCTCCCCGGGCCCAGTCGCGGGAGGAAACACCATATATTTT
TRBV18	.	TRBJ2-7	.	CASSPPRSYEQYF	TGTGCCAGCTCACCACCCCGCTCCTACGAGCAGTACTTC
TRBV5-1	TRBD1	TRBJ2-7	.	CASSLAGGGYEQYF	TGCGCCAGCAGCTTGGCAGGGGGCGGATACGAGCAGTACTTC
TRBV7-9	.	TRBJ1-4	.	CASSFRGAINEKLFF	TGTGCCAGCAGCTTCCGGGGGGCTATTAATGAAAAACTGTTTTTT
TRBV7-2	.	TRBJ2-3	.	CASSLAAGDTQYF	TGTGCCAGCAGCTTAGCGGCAGGAGATACGCAGTATTTT
TRBV20-1	.	TRBJ1-3	once	CSASWRDSGNTIYF	TGCAGTGCTAGTTGGCGGGACTCTGGAAACACCATATATTTT
TRBV9	TRBD1	TRBJ1-2	.	CASSVAQGASYGYTF	TGTGCCAGCAGCGTAGCACAGGGGGCAAGCTATGGCTACACCTTC
TRBV5-8	TRBD1	TRBJ1-2	.	CAARGQGADGYTF	TGTGCCGCACGGGGGCAGGGGGCGGATGGCTACACCTTC
TRBV10-3	.	TRBJ2-7	.	CAISEAGLNGDEQYF	TGTGCCATCAGTGAGGCGGGACTTAATGGGGACGAGCAGTACTTC
TRBV7-9	TRBD1	TRBJ1-1	.	CASSIRQGGNTEAFF	TGTGCCAGCAGCATAAGACAGGGAGGGAACACTGAAGCTTTCTTT
TRBV19	.	TRBJ2-6	.	CASSNRESGANVLTF	TGTGCCAGTAGTAACAGGGAGTCTGGGGCCAACGTCCTGACTTTC
TRBV5-5	.	TRBJ1-6	many	CASSLTENSPLHF	TGTGCCAGCAGCTTGACAGAGAATTCACCCCTCCACTTT
TRBV5-5	TRBD1	TRBJ1-1	.	CASSTLPDRARTEAFF	TGTGCCAGCAGCACACTTCCCGACAGGGCCCGCACTGAAGCTTTCTTT
TRBV2	.	TRBJ1-1	many	CASSDKNTEAFF	TGTGCCAGCAGCGACAAGAACACTGAAGCTTTCTTT
TRBV5-1	TRBD2	TRBJ2-1	.	CASSGTPAAGDEQFF	TGCGCCAGCAGCGGAACCCCGGCCGCGGGGGATGAGCAGTTCTTC
TRBV12-3/TRBV12-4	.	TRBJ1-1	.	CASSFGSGEAFF	TGTGCCAGCAGTTTCGGCAGCGGTGAAGCTTTCTTT
TRBV5-5	TRBD1	TRBJ1-2	.	CASSLQGNDNYGYTF	TGTGCCAGCAGCTTACAGGGGAATGACAACTATGGCTACACCTTC
TRBV18	.	TRBJ1-2	once	CASSPGQEYGYTF	TGTGCCAGCTCACCGGGGCAGGAATATGGCTACACCTTC
TRBV18	TRBD1	TRBJ2-7	.	CASSQGQGGSYEQYF	TGTGCCAGCTCTCAGGGACAGGGGGGCTCCTACGAGCAGTACTTC
TRBV4-2	.	TRBJ1-1	.	CASSQLQGWTEAFF	TGTGCCAGCAGCCAATTACAGGGTTGGACTGAAGCTTTCTTT
TRBV7-9	.	TRBJ1-1	.	CASSLELRAEAFF	TGTGCCAGCAGCTTAGAACTGCGGGCTGAAGCTTTCTTT
TRBV2	.	TRBJ2-7	.	CASSGFYEQYF	TGTGCCAGCTCAGGGTTTTACGAGCAGTACTTC
TRBV5-1	.	TRBJ2-1	.	CASSLARRFGNEQFF	TGCGCCAGCAGCTTGGCTAGGAGATTCGGCAATGAGCAGTTCTTC
TRBV19	TRBD2	TRBJ2-5	.	CASSGLPAGVETQYF	TGTGCCAGTAGTGGATTGCCAGCGGGAGTTGAGACCCAGTACTTC
TRBV24-1	.	TRBJ1-1	.	CATSDLGDTEAFF	TGTGCCACCAGTGATTTAGGGGACACTGAAGCTTTCTTT
TRBV5-1	.	TRBJ2-7	.	CASSLVARTYEQYF	TGCGCCAGCAGCTTGGTCGCTAGAACCTACGAGCAGTACTTC
TRBV7-9	TRBD2	TRBJ2-3	.	CASSFGTSDDTQYF	TGTGCCAGCAGCTTCGGGACTAGCGACGATACGCAGTATTTT
TRBV5-4	.	TRBJ2-6	.	CASSLVGSGANVLTF	TGTGCCAGCAGCTTAGTCGGGTCAGGGGCCAACGTCCTGACTTTC
TRBV9	.	TRBJ2-5	.	CASSVARGYQETQYF	TGTGCCAGCAGCGTAGCGCGGGGCTATCAAGAGACCCAGTACTTC
TRBV18	TRBD1	TRBJ1-1	.	CASSPGQGATEAFF	TGTGCCAGCTCCCCGGGACAGGGGGCGACTGAAGCTTTCTTT
TRBV2	TRBD1	TRBJ1-1	once	CARDATGTGGTEAFF	TGTGCCAGAGACGCCACCGGGACAGGGGGAACTGAAGCTTTCTTT
TRBV5-5	TRBD1	TRBJ1-1	.	CASSSGQGNTEAFF	TGTGCCAGCAGCTCGGGACAGGGGAACACTGAAGCTTTCTTT
TRBV27	.	TRBJ2-4	.	CASSLSAGSAKNIQYF	TGTGCCAGCAGTTTATCCGCGGGATCAGCCAAAAACATTCAGTACTTC
TRBV5-8	TRBD1	TRBJ2-7	.	CASSPGVGTAVAEEQYF	TGTGCCAGCAGCCCTGGTGTGGGGACAGCCGTCGCGGAGGAGCAGTACTTC
TRBV4-2	.	TRBJ2-1	.	CASSTQDSPQPYNEQFF	TGTGCCAGCAGCACCCAGGACTCCCCACAACCCTACAATGAGCAGTTCTTC
TRBV5-6	TRBD1	TRBJ2-1	few	CASSQLQGARYNEQFF	TGTGCCAGCAGCCAACTACAGGGGGCGCGGTACAATGAGCAGTTCTTC
TRBV27	TRBD2	TRBJ2-7	once	CASSLLVGAGVGEQYF	TGTGCCAGCAGTTTATTAGTCGGAGCGGGAGTGGGCGAGCAGTACTTC
TRBV24-1	TRBD1	TRBJ2-1	.	CATRRSRQGVEEQFF	TGTGCCACCAGACGCTCTAGACAGGGAGTAGAGGAGCAGTTCTTC
TRBV9	.	TRBJ2-7	once	CASSVAGGTLYEQYF	TGTGCCAGCAGCGTAGCGGGCGGGACCCTCTACGAGCAGTACTTC
TRBV3-1/TRBV3-2	.	TRBJ1-1	.	CAARRVGNTEAFF	TGTGCCGCCAGACGGGTGGGGAACACTGAAGCTTTCTTT